This T cell receptor beta chain is drawn from a study of cytomegalovirus exposure and HLA in healthy donors. The PCR made use of 60 Vbeta and 13 Jbeta primers. The repertoire was sequenced with immunoSEQ multiplex PCR; TCRdb's copy has only in-frame clones and lacks some. Of some 150,000 clones listed, 75% to 85% are singletons. With 2 bases removed from V and 8 bases from J, the gap between germline ends came to 4 bases. Looked up from germline, CDR1 is MNHNS and CDR2 is SASEGT. CDR3 length: 11 residues. This clone was detected only once. What it binds is not known. Study-level points and caveats: Being productive about 87% or about 30% of the time was typical of most TCR beta V segments in an earlier analysis.

The clonotype was recovered from a man aged 25-45 years in good health and CMV-seronegative. The sample consisted of PBMCs. This chain links TRBV6-1 with TRBJ2-1; D unclear. The CDR3 protein is CASSELYEQFF. The CDR3 nucleotides are TGTGCCAGCAGTGAACTCTATGAGCAGTTCTTC.